The entry that follows covers one T cell receptor (beta chain) sequence. The entry originates in a study of T-cell memory formation after mild COVID-19. Overall study: Most TCR clusters belonged to a single donor.

Germline loops: CDR1 LNHDA, CDR2 SQIVND (reference sequence). This CDR3 spans 15 amino acids. The germline V and J ends were trimmed by 1 base and 4 bases, with 13 bases remaining between them. Researchers used 5'RACE with constant-segment primers to make TCR alpha and TCR beta cDNA libraries that carry sample barcodes and UMIs. TCRdb independently ran MiXCR on the 5' RACE reads; one entry per CDR3 protein. This table has roughly 14,000 distinct CDR3 sequences, 20% to 25% appearing once. The rearrangement uses TRBV19 and TRBJ1-2, with D maybe TRBD1 (6 bases). The source material was PBMCs or a T cell subset sorted from them (not recorded which). The sequence came from a man aged 18 to 29 who had mild COVID-19 (a few samples of this study predate the infection). Cell type and time point are not known. The CDR3: CASSIGGATLYGYTF. CDR3 coding DNA: TGTGCCAGTAGTATAGGGGGGGCGACCCTCTATGGCTACACCTTC.